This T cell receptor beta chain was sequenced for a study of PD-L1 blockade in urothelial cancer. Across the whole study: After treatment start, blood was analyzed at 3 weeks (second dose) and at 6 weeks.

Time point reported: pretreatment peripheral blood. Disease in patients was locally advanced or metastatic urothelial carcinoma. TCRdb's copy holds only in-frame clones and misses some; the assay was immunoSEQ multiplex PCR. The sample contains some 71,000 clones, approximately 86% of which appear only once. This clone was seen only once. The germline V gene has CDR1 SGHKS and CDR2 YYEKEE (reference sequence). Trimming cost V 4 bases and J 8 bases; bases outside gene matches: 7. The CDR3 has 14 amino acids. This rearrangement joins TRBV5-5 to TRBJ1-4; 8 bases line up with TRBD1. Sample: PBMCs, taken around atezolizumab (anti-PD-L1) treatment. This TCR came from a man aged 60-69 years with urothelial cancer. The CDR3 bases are TGTGCCAGCAGCGAAGGGACAGGTGGAGAAAAACTGTTTTTT. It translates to CASSEGTGGEKLFF. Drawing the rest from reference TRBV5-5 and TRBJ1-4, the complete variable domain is DAGVTQSPTHLIKTRGQQVTLRCSPISGHKSVSWYQQVLGQGPQFIFQYYEKEERGRGNFPDRFSARQFPNYSSELNVNALLLGDSALYLCASSEGTGGEKLFFGSGTQLSVL.